This T cell receptor beta chain was recorded in a study of blood T cell repertoires in COVID-19. The overall study: From T cells, B-cell-depleted T cells, or PBMCs came the material, which was cDNA or gDNA.

Using immunoSEQ multiplex PCR, the repertoire was profiled, and TCRdb retains in-frame clones only, with some absent. Among around 170,000 clones listed, roughly four fifths were seen once. Germline lookup yields CDR1 SGHDN and CDR2 FVKESK. V shed 1 base and J shed 6 bases, with 12 bases lying between them. CDR3 length: 15 amino acids. The receptor comes from a man in his sixties or seventies who had recovered from COVID-19. Sequencing was carried out using peripheral blood. The rearrangement joins TRBV14 to TRBJ2-2; D is ambiguous. The CDR3 spells CASSQAYLPAGELFF. The DNA of the CDR3 is TGTGCCAGCAGCCAAGCTTATTTGCCGGCCGGGGAGCTGTTTTTT.